This T cell receptor beta chain was recorded in a study of blood T cell repertoires in COVID-19. Study overall: Nucleic acid was either cDNA or gDNA, and it came from T cells, B-cell-depleted T cells, or PBMCs.

V was trimmed by 5 bases and J by 0 bases, leaving 12 bases between them. Germline values: CDR1 SGHTA, CDR2 FQGTGA. This CDR3 comprises 15 residues. Profiled with immunoSEQ multiplex PCR; TCRdb holds only in-frame clones, not every one. The sample consists of about 97,000 clones, more than 70% of them appearing once. The chain joins TRBV7-3 to TRBJ2-3; tentative D call: TRBD1 (6 bases). The sequencing input was peripheral blood. This clonotype originated in a human donor in a cohort sampled during active COVID-19. The CDR3 region has the DNA TGTGCCAGCAGCCAGGGGCCGACTAGCACAGATACGCAGTATTTT. Protein product: CASSQGPTSTDTQYF.